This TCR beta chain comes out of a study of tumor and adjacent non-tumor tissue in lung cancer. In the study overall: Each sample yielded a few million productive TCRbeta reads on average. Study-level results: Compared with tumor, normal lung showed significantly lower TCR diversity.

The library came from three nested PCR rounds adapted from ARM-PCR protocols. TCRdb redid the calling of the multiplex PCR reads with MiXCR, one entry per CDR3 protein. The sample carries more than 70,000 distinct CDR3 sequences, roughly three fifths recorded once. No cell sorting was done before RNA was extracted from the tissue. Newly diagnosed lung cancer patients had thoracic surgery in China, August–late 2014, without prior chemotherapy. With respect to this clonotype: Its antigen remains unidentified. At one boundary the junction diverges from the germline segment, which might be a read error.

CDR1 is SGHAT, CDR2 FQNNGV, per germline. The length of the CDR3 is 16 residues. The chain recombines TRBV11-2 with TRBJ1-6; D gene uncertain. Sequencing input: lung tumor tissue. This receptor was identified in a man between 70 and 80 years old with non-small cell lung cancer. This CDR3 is CANSLDRQASNSPLHF. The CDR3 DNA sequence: TGTGCCAACAGCTTAGATCGGCAGGCGTCTAACTCACCCCTCCACTTT.